Shown below are 2 T cell receptor beta chains from a single sample sequenced in a study of beta chain features in type 1 diabetes. What was sequenced were expressed TCRB transcripts, since all of the isolated RNA had been reverse transcribed. Generated by immunoSEQ multiplex PCR, the TCRdb table keeps only in-frame clones and is missing some. The sample records more than 60,000 clones, approximately 59% being singletons. Sequenced: Tregs from blood. Receptor source: a woman younger than 30 in good health.

This chain uses TRBV5-6 with TRBJ2-3; maybe TRBD2 (6 bases). The CDR3 is 15 amino acids. Germline CDR1 reads SGHDT; CDR2 reads YYEEEE. V lost 0 bases and J 8 bases, leaving 16 bases between the germline ends. The CDR3 sequence: CASSLEGRGSGTQYF. The CDR3 DNA sequence: TGTGCCAGCAGCTTGGAGGGGCGGGGTTCGGGTACGCAGTATTTT. The complete variable domain, with remaining parts taken from reference TRBV5-6 and TRBJ2-3, reads DAGVTQSPTHLIKTRGQQVTLRCSPKSGHDTVSWYQQALGQGPQFIFQYYEEEERQRGNFPDRFSGHQFPNYSSELNVNALLLGDSALYLCASSLEGRGSGTQYFGPGTRLTVL.

The CDR3 bases are TGCAGTGCTACCAGGGTCCTAGGCTACACCTTC. Translation gives CSATRVLGYTF. V usage is TRBV20-1 and J usage is TRBJ1-2; D may be TRBD1 (5 bases). The CDR3 length is 11 residues. The germline V gene has CDR1 DFQATT and CDR2 SNEGSKA (reference sequence). V was clipped by 4 bases and J by 8 bases, with 11 bases between them.